Presented here are 28 T cell receptor beta chains from one specimen sequenced in a study of T cell changes during pregnancy in multiple sclerosis (dated by TCRdb to between 2019 and 2020). The library was produced with the immunoSEQ multiplex PCR assay. The source is immuneACCESS, and TCRdb retained only in-frame sequences with V and J called. Part of the clones is not carried over; for the studies checked, unresolved V genes explain less than half of this, and the remainder is unexplained. The sample yields approximately 40,000 clones; around 90% were counted once. The ten largest account for under 0.4% of the sample. Sequencing was performed on CD4+ T cells from peripheral blood mononuclear cells, taken after pregnancy. The receptors stem from a female donor in good health, enrolled as a control in a pregnancy study.

This chain links TRBV21-1 with TRBJ2-5; the table names TRBD1, a call not compared with the DNA. TRBV21-1 is classified as a pseudogene. The CDR3 consists of 19 residues. The CDR3, as DNA: TGTGCCAGCAGCAAAGGCAAAAGCGAACCGGGACAGGGAGCGAAGACCCAGTACTTC. The encoded protein is CASSKGKSEPGQGAKTQYF.

V gene TRBV21-1 combines with J gene TRBJ2-7; the D call in the table, TRBD1, was not verified against the DNA. TRBV21-1 is a pseudogene segment. The CDR3 sequence is 16 residues long. The CDR3 here is CASSKAVVGRAHEQYF. The CDR3 nucleotides are TGTGCCAGCAGCAAAGCTGTTGTTGGCAGGGCCCACGAGCAGTACTTC.

The chain carries TRBV6-6 and TRBJ1-1; D is unclear. With 4 bases removed from V and 6 bases from J, the gap between germline ends came to 18 bases. The germline V gene encodes CDR1 MNHNY and CDR2 SVGAGI (reference sequence). The CDR3 covers 15 residues. CDR3 region: CASSSTGRGRPEAFF. CDR3 in DNA: TGTGCCAGCAGTTCAACCGGACGTGGGAGGCCTGAAGCTTTCTTT.

The V gene is TRBV5-4, the J gene TRBJ1-2; D is unclear. The germline V and J ends were trimmed by 5 bases and 0 bases, with 14 bases remaining between them. The CDR3 has 15 residues. Germline V gene sequence: CDR1 SGHNT, CDR2 YYREEE (reference sequence). The CDR3 coding sequence is TGTGCCAGCAGTCCGGGAGGGCTTACTAACTATGGCTACACCTTC. It codes for CASSPGGLTNYGYTF.

V usage is TRBV5-1 and J usage is TRBJ2-7, with a weak D call TRBD2 (6 bases). Trimming removed 0 bases from V and 5 bases from J, with 12 bases in between. The CDR3 has 14 residues. Per germline, CDR1 SGHRS and CDR2 YFSETQ. DNA for the CDR3: TGCGCCAGCAGCTTGGGGAGGGCCAATGACGAGCAGTACTTC. Translated: CASSLGRANDEQYF.

This chain uses TRBV27 with TRBJ1-4, with 9 bases that match TRBD1. After removal of 4 bases from V and 8 bases from J, the junction contained 5 bases not matched to a gene. Germline V lookup: CDR1 MNHEY, CDR2 SMNVEV (reference sequence). The CDR3 extends over 14 amino acids. CDR3 region: CASSSAGQGEKLFF. The CDR3 DNA follows: TGTGCCAGCAGTTCCGCGGGACAGGGAGAAAAACTGTTTTTT.

The chain has TRBV6-7 and TRBJ1-2; D gene unclear. TRBV6-7 is an open reading frame, and its role is uncertain. Trimming removed 0 bases at V and 7 bases at J, with 3 bases between. The CDR3 consists of 11 residues. CDR3 sequence: CASSYSSGYTF. The DNA for the CDR3 is TGTGCCAGCAGTTACTCCAGTGGCTACACCTTC.

The CDR3 spells CASSNLAGTYNEQFF. As DNA, the CDR3 is TGTGCCAGTAGTAACTTAGCGGGGACCTACAATGAGCAGTTCTTC. V is TRBV19 and J is TRBJ2-1; 8 nucleotides agree with TRBD2. CDR3 length equals 15 residues. V lost 4 bases and J lost 2; bases outside the gene matches: 4. CDR1 is LNHDA and CDR2 is SQIVND in the germline V gene (reference sequence).

Here the CDR3 DNA reads TGCGCCAGCAGGGCTGACAGTAGCAATCAGCCCCAGCATTTT. Residues: CASRADSSNQPQHF. The genes are TRBV10-2 and TRBJ1-5; possibly TRBD1 for D (5 bases). The V end was cut by 6 bases, the J end by 0 bases, with 9 bases between. CDR1 is WSHSY, CDR2 SAAADI, per germline. The CDR3 sequence is 14 residues long.

The chain employs TRBV9 and TRBJ1-5; D unclear. The CDR3 covers 15 residues. The germline V gene encodes CDR1 SGDLS and CDR2 YYNGEE. V lost 0 bases, J lost 4 bases, and 11 bases lay in between. The CDR3 DNA reads as TGTGCCAGCAGCGTAGGTCCGGGTTTAAATCAGCCCCAGCATTTT. The encoded protein is CASSVGPGLNQPQHF. Full variable domain (remainder filled in from reference TRBV9 and TRBJ1-5): DSGVTQTPKHLITATGQRVTLRCSPRSGDLSVYWYQQSLDQGLQFLIQYYNGEERAKGNILERFSAQQFPDLHSELNLSSLELGDSALYFCASSVGPGLNQPQHFGDGTRLSIL.

The V gene is TRBV5-1, the J gene TRBJ1-1; TRBD1 aligns across 7 bases. V was pared by 2 bases and J by 3 bases, with 1 base of the junction left unmatched. This CDR3 spans 13 amino acids. Germline V CDR1 and CDR2: SGHRS, YFSETQ. CDR3 region: CASSFTGDTEAFF. The DNA for the CDR3 is TGCGCCAGCAGCTTCACAGGGGACACTGAAGCTTTCTTT. The full variable domain, completed using reference TRBV5-1 and TRBJ1-1, is KAGVTQTPRYLIKTRGQQVTLSCSPISGHRSVSWYQQTPGQGLQFLFEYFSETQRNKGNFPGRFSGRQFSNSRSEMNVSTLELGDSALYLCASSFTGDTEAFFGQGTRLTVV.

The chain links TRBV30 to TRBJ2-3; the D gene is possibly TRBD1 (5 bases). The CDR3 runs to 14 residues. Trimming took 5 bases from V and 2 from J, leaving 14 bases between them. Germline V lookup: CDR1 GTSNPN, CDR2 SVGIG (reference sequence). Here the CDR3 DNA reads TGTGCCTGGGGACCAGGGCGCCTCACAGATACGCAGTATTTT. Its protein product is CAWGPGRLTDTQYF. The whole variable domain, filled in from reference TRBV30 and TRBJ2-3, reads SQTIHQWPATLVQPVGSPLSLECTVEGTSNPNLYWYRQAAGRGLQLLFYSVGIGQISSEVPQNLSASRPQDRQFILSSKKLLLSDSGFYLCAWGPGRLTDTQYFGPGTRLTVL.

This chain uses TRBV7-9 with TRBJ1-1; possible D gene TRBD1, 6 bases. CDR1 is SEHNR, CDR2 FQNEAQ, per germline (reference sequence). Trimming cost V 2 bases and J 1 base, with 11 bases left between them. The CDR3 spans 15 residues. CDR3 loop: CASSLILGANTEAFF. The CDR3 DNA reads TGTGCCAGCAGCTTAATTCTGGGGGCGAACACTGAAGCTTTCTTT.

In its sample, this clone was seen once. The chain joins TRBV5-6 to TRBJ1-2; D unresolved. Germline CDR1 reads SGHDT; CDR2 reads YYEEEE. V was cut by 1 base and J by 5 bases, with 15 bases left in between. The CDR3 has 15 residues. The CDR3 region is CASSLPGSDEYGYTF. The CDR3 region has the DNA TGTGCCAGCAGCTTGCCCGGGTCAGACGAGTATGGCTACACCTTC. The full variable domain, with the rest looked up from reference TRBV5-6 and TRBJ1-2, is DAGVTQSPTHLIKTRGQQVTLRCSPKSGHDTVSWYQQALGQGPQFIFQYYEEEERQRGNFPDRFSGHQFPNYSSELNVNALLLGDSALYLCASSLPGSDEYGYTFGSGTRLTVV.

The sample holds one count of this clone. The genes are TRBV9 and TRBJ2-1; the match to TRBD1 covers 8 bases. The CDR3 consists of 14 residues. J gave up 8 bases and V 3 bases, and 7 bases lay outside the gene matches. Germline V lookup: CDR1 SGDLS, CDR2 YYNGEE. CDR3 protein: CASSGGQGRDEQFF. The CDR3 nucleotides are TGTGCCAGCAGCGGAGGACAGGGAAGGGATGAGCAGTTCTTC.

The V and J genes are TRBV5-5 and TRBJ2-7; weak D call: TRBD2 (7 bases). Trimming cost V 5 bases and J 1 base, with 19 bases left between them. The V gene's germline CDR1 is SGHKS and CDR2 YYEKEE (reference sequence). This CDR3 is built from 16 residues. The CDR3 DNA reads as TGTGCCAGCAGGGAAGCCGCGGGGGCCGTTTCCTACGAGCAGTACTTC. As protein: CASREAAGAVSYEQYF. The full variable domain, rest sourced from reference TRBV5-5 and TRBJ2-7, is DAGVTQSPTHLIKTRGQQVTLRCSPISGHKSVSWYQQVLGQGPQFIFQYYEKEERGRGNFPDRFSARQFPNYSSELNVNALLLGDSALYLCASREAAGAVSYEQYFGPGTRLTVT.

The chain carries TRBV6-1 and TRBJ1-6; TRBD1 agrees at 8 bases. J lost 5 bases, V lost 3 bases, and 3 bases had no gene match. The germline V gene encodes CDR1 MNHNS and CDR2 SASEGT. The CDR3 is 15 amino acids. CDR3 in DNA: TGTGCCAGCAGTGAGTTGACAGGGGATAATTCACCCCTCCACTTT. Residues: CASSELTGDNSPLHF.

The rearrangement links TRBV5-6 to TRBJ1-2; TRBD1 agrees at 7 bases. Germline trimming cut 6 bases from V and 0 bases from J; bases unmatched to any gene: 8. This CDR3 spans 15 amino acids. Per germline, CDR1 SGHDT and CDR2 YYEEEE. In DNA form, the CDR3 reads TGTGCCAGCACCCTACAGGGGACTCCTAACTATGGCTACACCTTC. Its translation is CASTLQGTPNYGYTF.

The V gene is TRBV27, the J gene TRBJ1-5, with D possibly TRBD1 on 6 matching bases. V was trimmed by 3 bases and J by 3 bases, leaving 12 bases between them. Germline loops: CDR1 MNHEY, CDR2 SMNVEV (reference sequence). This CDR3 has 15 amino acids. The CDR3 loop is CASSFSTGTNQPQHF. The CDR3 DNA reads TGTGCCAGCAGTTTCTCTACAGGGACCAATCAGCCCCAGCATTTT.

This chain connects TRBV29-1 to TRBJ2-3; 11 bases are shared with TRBD2. CDR3 length: 16 amino acids. Germline V CDR1 and CDR2: SQVTM, ANQGSEA. V was pared by 8 bases and J by 0 bases, with 10 bases of the junction left unmatched. In DNA form, the CDR3 reads TGCAGCCCTGTCCCGGGACTAGCGGCTAGCACAGATACGCAGTATTTT. This gives the protein CSPVPGLAASTDTQYF.

The chain combines TRBV5-4 with TRBJ1-5, with D possibly TRBD1 on 6 matching bases. CDR1 is SGHNT, CDR2 YYREEE, per germline (reference sequence). The V end was cut by 0 bases, the J end by 6 bases, with 10 bases between. This CDR3 spans 14 amino acids. CDR3 sequence (DNA): TGTGCCAGCAGCTTGGATGGGGGCACTCAGCCCCAGCATTTT. It encodes CASSLDGGTQPQHF.

The count of this clone is one. This sequence joins TRBV30 and TRBJ1-2; tentative D call: TRBD1 (6 bases). Trimming pared 4 bases from V and 8 bases from J, leaving 17 bases between. This CDR3 spans 13 amino acids. Germline V lookup: CDR1 GTSNPN, CDR2 SVGIG (reference sequence). CDR3 nucleotides: TGTGCCTGGAACAGCGGGGGGGCGGGAGGCTACACCTTC. Translation: CAWNSGGAGGYTF.

The chain recombines TRBV28 with TRBJ1-3, with D hard to call. CDR3 length equals 12 residues. The ends were cut back, 6 bases at V and 3 bases at J, with 6 bases in the middle. The germline gives CDR1 MDHEN, CDR2 SYDVKM. The CDR3 sequence: CASSQNGNTIYF. The CDR3 nucleotides are TGTGCCAGCAGCCAAAATGGAAACACCATATATTTT.

The chain has TRBV18 and TRBJ2-1; 10 bases map to TRBD1. J gave up 6 bases and V 0 bases, and 5 bases lay outside the gene matches. Germline V gives CDR1 KGHSH, CDR2 LQKENI. The CDR3 is 16 amino acids. CDR3 region: CASSPPGTGVGNEQFF. The CDR3 bases are TGTGCCAGCTCACCACCCGGGACAGGGGTTGGCAATGAGCAGTTCTTC.

A remark on this clone: At one boundary the junction diverges from the germline segment, which might be a read error. Additional DNA sequences in this sample encode the identical CDR3. The chain is built from TRBV5-4 and TRBJ2-5; 8 bases align to TRBD1. The CDR3 covers 15 residues. Germline V gene sequence: CDR1 SGHNT, CDR2 YYREEE (reference sequence). The CDR3 reads CASSLVTGGLETQYF. CDR3 in DNA: TGCGCCAGCAGCTTGGTAACAGGGGGTCTGGAGACCCAGTACTTC.

The V gene is TRBV7-4, the J gene TRBJ1-5; 7 bases match TRBD1. V trimming: 6 bases; J trimming: 1 base; junction bases outside the gene matches: 24. Germline CDR1 SGHVT, CDR2 SQSDAQ. CDR3 length equals 21 residues. CDR3 region: CASRSFRLTGSGLGSNQPQHF. In DNA form, the CDR3 reads TGTGCCAGCAGGTCCTTCAGACTGACAGGGTCAGGGTTAGGGAGCAATCAGCCCCAGCATTTT.

The rearrangement links TRBV19 to TRBJ2-5; 8 nucleotides line up with TRBD1. V was pared by 4 bases and J by 1 base, with 5 bases of the junction left unmatched. The CDR3 spans 15 residues. Per germline, CDR1 LNHDA and CDR2 SQIVND (reference sequence). CDR3 in DNA: TGTGCCAGTAGTAAGCAGGGGGCGTCCCAAGAGACCCAGTACTTC. This sequence encodes CASSKQGASQETQYF.

This chain's CDR3 is CASSLPGTSGAYEQYF. CDR3 sequence (DNA): TGTGCCAGCAGCTTGCCGGGGACTAGCGGGGCCTACGAGCAGTACTTC. V and J are TRBV5-4 and TRBJ2-7, with 13 nucleotides matching TRBD2. The CDR3 has 16 residues. Trimming took 1 base from V and 2 from J; bases not matched to a gene: 3. From germline, CDR1 is SGHNT and CDR2 YYREEE (reference sequence). The whole variable domain, remainder taken from reference TRBV5-4 and TRBJ2-7, is ETGVTQSPTHLIKTRGQQVTLRCSSQSGHNTVSWYQQALGQGPQFIFQYYREEENGRGNFPPRFSGLQFPNYSSELNVNALELDDSALYLCASSLPGTSGAYEQYFGPGTRLTVT.